The clone carrying this T cell receptor beta chain occurred many times. This entry belongs to a study of tumor-infiltrating lymphocytes in primary liver carcinoma. Germline-derived CDR1 and CDR2 are MDHEN and SYDVKM. The CDR3 totals 15 residues. V was clipped by 4 bases and J by 1 base, with 13 bases between them. Both RNA and DNA were isolated together from approximately 22-30 mg of bulk tissue that had not been sorted. The study enrolled treatment-naive patients with chronic HBV infection. Without exception, tumor samples held over 90% viable tumor cells. The template, roughly 550 ng total RNA, yielded TCR beta cDNA made with a constant-region primer. Sequencing libraries for TCR beta derived from three nested multiplex PCR rounds that used slightly modified ARM-PCR. Forward primers for TRBV1-TRBV30 and a C-beta reverse primer served the first two PCR rounds, at approximately 10 cycles each. One entry per CDR3 protein results from TCRdb running MiXCR on the multiplex PCR reads. The sample has some 110,000 distinct CDR3 sequences, approximately 64% seen once; the top ten hold less than 10%.

The TCR was taken from a woman aged 60 to 75 with primary liver carcinoma and hepatitis B virus infection. Sequenced material: liver tumor tissue from sampling region 3. The sample's subset: tumor region T3, left-lateral pole. V gene TRBV28 combines with J gene TRBJ1-1, with D tentatively TRBD1 (5 bases). CDR3 sequence: CASSSSWGPNTEAFF. The CDR3 DNA sequence: TGTGCCAGCAGTTCCTCTTGGGGCCCGAACACTGAAGCTTTCTTT.